This T cell receptor beta chain was obtained from a study of a mutant IDH1 vaccine in newly diagnosed glioma (dated by TCRdb to the early 2020s). Study-wide context: The approximately 33 treated patients were roughly 60% male and around 40% female, with a mean age of roughly 42 years. Prior to enrollment, patients had been given standard therapy consisting of radiotherapy alone, temozolomide alone, or radiochemotherapy with temozolomide, with the combination given to most patients. Peripheral blood was drawn at six visits: V03 (baseline), V05, V07, V10, V12 and V13. Longitudinal TCRB deep sequencing was performed for some 25 treated patients wherever samples were available for exploratory analyses.

Library construction relied on the immunoSEQ multiplex PCR assay. Rearranged TCR beta chain sequences were amplified using the hsTCRB Kit according to the manufacturer's protocol. Sequencing of TCRB libraries was carried out on an Illumina MiSeq. The published analysis was carried out like this. Demultiplexing, trimming and gene mapping were performed with the kit vendor's proprietary platform. TCRdb holds this immuneACCESS table with in-frame rearrangements only. Some clones are missing; in checked studies, unresolved V genes explain under half, and the rest has no known cause. Clonal size and the V and J genes are those of that table, whereas D and trimming came from the DNA. Counted in this sample were about 38,000 clones; about nine tenths of them appeared once. Of the sample, about 20% falls within the top ten clones. The CDR3 covers 10 residues, taking in both the cysteine and the phenylalanine. CDR3 DNA only is kept here, 30 bases in frame from base 1. CDR1 and CDR2 (GTSNPN, SVGIG) derive from the germline V gene (reference sequence). The V end loses 1 base and the J end loses 8 bases, and a stretch of 5 bases separates them.

What the research found in general, with its limitations: PBMC samples for TCRB deep sequencing were selected based on availability. It was noted by the authors that analyses of patient blood samples could not be reproduced owing to sample limitations. Pseudoprogression appeared unrelated to alterations in the top peripheral T cell clonotypes detected by TCRB sequencing. Vaccine-induced immune responses across multiple MHC alleles were detected in 93.3% of patients.

Details on this clone: Its binding antigen is unknown. There are no base qualities to consult, and no much larger clone falls within one base.

Reading the label with the study, this specimen's time point is: baseline, week 1 (first vaccination visit). Explained via the paper, the treatment or condition label denotes: pre-vaccination baseline after standard-of-care therapy. The donors had newly diagnosed IDH1-mutant astrocytomas of WHO grade 3 or 4 that showed loss of nuclear ATRX. The samples were drawn from NOA16, a multicentre, single-arm, open-label phase I trial in Germany that tested a mutant IDH1 peptide vaccine in humans for the first time. Visit V03 blood draws served as the baseline sample for immunogenicity testing. The DNeasy Blood and Tissue Kit was used to extract genomic DNA from EDTA blood for TCRB sequencing.

Material: PBMCs, obtained from a glioma patient treated with radiotherapy, temozolomide or both. The rearrangement combines TRBV30 with TRBJ1-1, with the D gene not clear enough to name. The source is a young man with glioma. The DNA is TGTGCCTGGAGTGGGGTGGAAGCTTTCTTT. The resulting protein is CAWSGVEAFF.